This T cell receptor (beta chain) was obtained from a study of radiotherapy plus CTLA-4 blockade in lung cancer. Study details: Objective responses emerged in 15% to 20% of patients, and 30% to 40% attained disease control. Findings of the study overall: In blood, after radiotherapy plus ipilimumab, tumor-derived TCR clones expanded. Dynamics of early blood T cell clones, together with interferon-beta, were reportedly the best predictors of response.

Turning to this clone: Its antigen remains unknown.

Method: immunoSEQ multiplex PCR; TCRdb's copy keeps in-frame clones and lacks some. The sample shows about 28,000 clones, around 73% of them seen only once. CTLA-4 blockade with ipilimumab, together with focal radiation, was given to patients with chemo-refractory metastatic non-small-cell lung cancer. The sample consisted of peripheral blood, taken from a patient treated with radiotherapy plus ipilimumab. The sequence was collected from a human donor with non-small cell lung cancer who had stable disease on radiotherapy plus ipilimumab.

The CDR3 DNA follows: TGTGCCAGCTCACTTCCTAGCACAGATACGCAGTATTTT. It translates to CASSLPSTDTQYF. The V and J genes are TRBV18 and TRBJ2-3, with D unresolved. Germline V gene sequence: CDR1 KGHSH, CDR2 LQKENI. V was trimmed by 4 bases and J by 0 bases, leaving 5 bases between them. The CDR3 sequence is 13 residues long.